The T cell receptor beta chain described here comes from a study of shared clonotypes between healthy human individuals. Study summary: Three plates each covered CD4 naive and memory; CD8 naive two, CD8 memory one. Study-wide results and limits: Blood was the only sampled material, and tissue repertoires likely differ. Several donors showed sharing of approximately 5% of naive CD4 clonotypes.

Method: immunoSEQ multiplex PCR; TCRdb's copy keeps in-frame clones and lacks some. The sample includes approximately 2.4 million clones, 90% to 97% of them seen just once. Germline CDR1 reads SGHTA; CDR2 reads FQGNSA. The length of the CDR3 is 13 residues. After removal of 5 bases from V and 6 bases from J, the junction contained 5 bases not matched to a gene. About this clone: Its target is not known.

Only Caucasian adults living in Nashville, Tennessee served as donors. The material sequenced was naive CD4+ T cells sorted from blood. The subset denotes: CD45RA+ positively selected. This clonotype originated in a man younger than 30 in good health. The rearrangement uses TRBV7-2 and TRBJ2-5; 8 bases fit TRBD1. DNA for the CDR3: TGTGCCAGCAGCGTACAGGGGGAACAGACCCAGTACTTC. Translation: CASSVQGEQTQYF.